Below, 5 T cell receptor beta chains from the same sample are listed, as sequenced in a study of T cells in Graves' hyperthyroidism and ophthalmopathy. Amplified TCR beta CDR3 regions derived from RNA transcripts. In the first-round RT-PCR of the TCR CDR3, the HTBI primer set was used. TCRdb ran MiXCR on the multiplex PCR reads and lists one entry per CDR3 protein. Here the sample spans some 270,000 distinct CDR3 sequences, approximately 24% being singletons. Sequencing was carried out using blood. These receptors originate from a woman in her thirties or forties with Graves' ophthalmopathy.

This clonotype was counted ten times or more. The chain couples TRBV12-3 or TRBV12-4 to TRBJ1-5; 7 bases line up with TRBD1. This CDR3 is built from 15 residues. V dropped 6 bases and J dropped 6; count of bases not matched to a gene: 11. For the CDR3, the DNA is TGTGCCAGCAGCTCGGGACAGACTCCCGGTCAGCCCCAGCATTTT. Protein product: CASSSGQTPGQPQHF.

This clonotype was seen at least ten times. The chain combines TRBV6-1 with TRBJ2-7; D uncertain. Trimming stripped 10 bases from V and 0 bases from J, with 16 bases between. Germline assignment: CDR1 MNHNS and CDR2 SASEGT. The CDR3 sequence is 14 residues long. The CDR3 region is CATQLDQSSYEQYF. The CDR3 nucleotides read TGTGCCACCCAGCTAGACCAGAGCTCCTACGAGCAGTACTTC.

This clonotype has a count of ten or more. The CDR3 here is CASSVDRENTEAFF. The CDR3 DNA is TGTGCCAGTAGTGTGGACAGGGAGAACACTGAAGCTTTCTTT. The chain is built from TRBV19 and TRBJ1-1; 8 bases are shared with TRBD1. Germline V lookup: CDR1 LNHDA, CDR2 SQIVND (reference sequence). CDR3 size: 14 residues. J lost 1 base, V lost 5 bases, and 3 bases had no gene match.

Many counts were recorded for this clonotype. The chain couples TRBV6-5 to TRBJ2-7, with a possible D match to TRBD1 (8 bases). The V gene lost 7 bases and the J gene lost 4 bases, with 20 bases spanning the gap. The V gene's germline CDR1 is MNHEY and CDR2 SVGAGI. The CDR3 sequence is 15 residues long. The CDR3 nucleotides read TGTGCCAGCATGCGGGAGCACAGGGGGAGATACGAGCAGTACTTC. Amino acid sequence: CASMREHRGRYEQYF.

The rearrangement links TRBV6-1 to TRBJ2-7; no reliable D call. V dropped 7 bases and J dropped 3 bases, with 13 bases sitting between them. This CDR3 comprises 13 residues. CDR1 MNHNS and CDR2 SASEGT come from the germline V gene. CDR3 coding DNA: TGTGCCAGCACCAGATCTGCAGGCTACGAGCAGTACTTC. Protein sequence: CASTRSAGYEQYF.